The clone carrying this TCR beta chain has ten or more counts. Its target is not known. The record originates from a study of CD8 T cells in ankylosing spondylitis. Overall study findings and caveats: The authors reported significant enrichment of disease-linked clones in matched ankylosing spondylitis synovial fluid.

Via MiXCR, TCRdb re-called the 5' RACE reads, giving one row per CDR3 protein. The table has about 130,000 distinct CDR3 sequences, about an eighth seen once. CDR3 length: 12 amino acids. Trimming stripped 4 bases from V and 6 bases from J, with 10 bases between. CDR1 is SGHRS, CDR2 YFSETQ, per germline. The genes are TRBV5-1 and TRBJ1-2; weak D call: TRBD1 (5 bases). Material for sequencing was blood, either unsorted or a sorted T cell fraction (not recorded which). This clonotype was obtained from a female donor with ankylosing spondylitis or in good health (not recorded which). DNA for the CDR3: TGCGCCAGCAGCAGGGACGTCGATGGCTACACCTTC. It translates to CASSRDVDGYTF.